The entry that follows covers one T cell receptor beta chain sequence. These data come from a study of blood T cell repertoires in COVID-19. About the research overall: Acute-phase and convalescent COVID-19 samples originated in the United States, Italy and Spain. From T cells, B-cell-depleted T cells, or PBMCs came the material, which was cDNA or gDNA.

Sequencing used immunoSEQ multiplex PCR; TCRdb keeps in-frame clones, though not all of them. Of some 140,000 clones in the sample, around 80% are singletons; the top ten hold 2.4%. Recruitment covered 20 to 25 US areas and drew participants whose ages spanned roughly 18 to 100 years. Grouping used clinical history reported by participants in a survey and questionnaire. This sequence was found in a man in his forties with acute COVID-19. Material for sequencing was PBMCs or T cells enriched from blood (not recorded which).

The CDR3 region has the DNA TGTGCCGCACAAACGACGGGAGAAGCTGGAAACACCATATATTTT. Protein sequence: CAAQTTGEAGNTIYF. The chain links TRBV10-3 to TRBJ1-3; the D is unclear. CDR1 ENHRY and CDR2 SYGVKD come from the germline V gene. The CDR3 runs to 15 residues. V was trimmed by 11 bases and J by 2 bases, leaving 19 bases between them.